This record covers a single TCR beta chain. What it recognizes is unknown. This record comes from a study of blood T cells in healthy people across ages. Study-wide findings and caveats: A roughly linear fall in TCR beta diversity per million T cells was seen with increasing age.

The CDR3 loop spans 16 amino acids. Germline V gene sequence: CDR1 SGHTA, CDR2 FQGNSA. With a J-beta primer mix and a sample-barcoded 5' primer, a second PCR ran about 7 to 11 cycles. Samples each returned at least 3 million CDR3-containing paired-end reads. In TCRdb, the 5' RACE reads were re-called with MiXCR into one record per CDR3 protein. The sample lists hundreds of thousands of distinct CDR3 sequences, about 45% occurring once. The material sequenced was blood. This chain connects TRBV7-2 to TRBJ2-7; D possibly corresponds to TRBD1 (6 bases). The DNA end is a closer match to TRBJ2-5, so the J assignment may be wrong. The TCR comes from a man aged 80 or over in good health. The CDR3 DNA reads TGTGCCAGCAGCATATCGATCGGCAGGGGCCCGGAGACCCAGTACTTC. It translates to CASSISIGRGPETQYF.